Each of the 7 T cell receptor beta chains below was sequenced from the same sample in a study of control samples from healthy donors and cancer patients. Sequencing was performed with immunoSEQ multiplex PCR; in TCRdb, only in-frame clones are kept and a portion is missing. The repertoire holds around 100,000 clones, with around nine tenths as singletons. The sequenced sample consisted of blood. The receptors come from a human donor in good health. The donor label of this sample is uncertain.

This clone was observed a single time. The chain combines TRBV12-5 with TRBJ1-2; TRBD1 might be the D (6 bases). The V gene lost 1 base and the J gene lost 0 bases, with 12 bases spanning the gap. Looked up from germline, CDR1 is LGHNT and CDR2 is FRNRAP. The CDR3 length is 16 residues. The CDR3 sequence: CASGLDRVMPNYGYTF. In DNA form, the CDR3 reads TGTGCTAGTGGTTTGGACAGGGTGATGCCTAACTATGGCTACACCTTC.

The V and J genes are TRBV4-2 and TRBJ2-5; 12 nucleotides agree with TRBD2. V shed 4 bases, J shed 2 bases, and the junction held 5 bases outside the gene matches. Germline lookup yields CDR1 LGHNA and CDR2 YNFKEQ. The CDR3 spans 16 residues. The CDR3 spells CASSRGLAGGQETQYF. Here the CDR3 DNA reads TGTGCCAGCAGCCGGGGGCTAGCGGGGGGGCAAGAGACCCAGTACTTC.

The chain carries TRBV19 and TRBJ2-2, with D uncertain. In germline, CDR1 is LNHDA, CDR2 SQIVND (reference sequence). Trimming took 2 bases from V and 5 from J, leaving 3 bases between them. The CDR3 sequence is 12 residues long. DNA of the CDR3: TGTGCCAGTAGTATAAGAACCGGGGAGCTGTTTTTT. This gives the protein CASSIRTGELFF.

The chain recombines TRBV6-1 with TRBJ2-7; 9 nucleotides align to TRBD1. The CDR3 is 16 residues long. Germline-derived CDR1 and CDR2 are MNHNS and SASEGT. V gave up 3 bases and J gave up 2 bases; unmatched junction bases: 8. The CDR3 sequence: CASSEGTGFFPYEQYV. As DNA, the CDR3 is TGTGCCAGCAGTGAGGGGACAGGGTTTTTCCCCTACGAGCAGTACGTC.

V is TRBV19 and J is TRBJ1-5; a possible D gene is TRBD1 (5 bases). The CDR3 is made up of 15 amino acids. With 0 bases removed from V and 9 bases from J, the gap between germline ends came to 15 bases. Germline CDR1 is LNHDA and CDR2 is SQIVND (reference sequence). CDR3 region: CASSIEGRGSPPQHF. CDR3 coding DNA: TGTGCCAGTAGTATAGAGGGACGGGGCTCACCGCCCCAGCATTTT. Looking up the rest from reference TRBV19 and TRBJ1-5 gives the full variable domain: DGGITQSPKYLFRKEGQNVTLSCEQNLNHDAMYWYRQDPGQGLRLIYYSQIVNDFQKGDIAEGYSVSREKKESFPLTVTSAQKNPTAFYLCASSIEGRGSPPQHFGDGTRLSIL.

The V and J genes are TRBV5-6 and TRBJ1-5; 7 bases match TRBD1. Losses at the gene ends were 1 base for V and 5 bases for J; bases not matched to a gene: 6. Germline CDR1 SGHDT, CDR2 YYEEEE. The CDR3 runs to 15 residues. CDR3 sequence: CASSLFGQAYQPQHF. CDR3 sequence (DNA): TGTGCCAGCAGCTTGTTTGGACAGGCCTATCAGCCCCAGCATTTT.

This clone was counted only a few times. This chain joins TRBV7-9 and TRBJ1-5; 7 bases are a match to TRBD1. V lost 5 bases to trimming and J lost 6 bases; unmatched junction nucleotides: 7. The germline V gene encodes CDR1 SEHNR and CDR2 FQNEAQ (reference sequence). The CDR3 loop spans 14 amino acids. This chain's CDR3 is CASSPTGSGQPQHF. In DNA form, the CDR3 reads TGTGCCAGCAGCCCGACAGGGTCTGGTCAGCCCCAGCATTTT.